This T cell receptor (beta chain) was documented in a study of T cell responses to AZD1222 COVID-19 vaccine (dated by TCRdb to the early 2020s). In terms of the full investigation: TCR sequencing was performed for roughly 240 trial participants, of whom around 200 were given two doses of AZD1222 and around 25 were given two doses of MenACWY control vaccine. Enrollment into the trials was organized by age into subgroups of 18-55, 56-69 and 70-plus years, and those subgroups contained roughly 150, 30 and 60 TCR-sequenced participants, respectively.

The CDR3 regions of human TCRbeta chains were subjected to immunosequencing. The study's processing was this. Repertoire TCRs were matched against a reference library of SARS-CoV-2-specific TCRs generated with the MIRA antigen-specificity platform. Breadth meant the fraction of unique TCRs that were SARS-CoV-2-associated, whereas depth meant the fraction of total T cells that were SARS-CoV-2-associated. Using the MIRA data, each spike-specific TCR was assigned both to the spike region to which the TCR was reactive and to a CD4 or CD8 class. Log10-transformed breadth and depth values were compared by one-way ANOVA with Sidak's multiple comparisons tests. Not all clones reach the TCRdb copy of this immuneACCESS table, which keeps in-frame sequences only. Checked studies attribute under half of the gap to unresolved V genes and leave the rest unexplained. V, J and clone size are those of that table, while D and trimming were read from the DNA. Across this sample there are tens of thousands of clones, with around nine tenths seen only once. The ten largest clones take up 12% of the sample.

About this clone itself: The antigen it binds to is not known. Base qualities are not provided; no much larger clone lies one nucleotide away.

The meaning of the sample's time point label: about 28 days (+/-7) after the second vaccine dose. Because spike-specific TCR depth and breadth did not differ between the two schedules, AZD1222 recipients who got a second dose at roughly 4 weeks were pooled with those who got a second dose at roughly 12 weeks. The vaccinee samples were drawn from two UK trials, COV001 and COV002, one of which was a single-blind randomized controlled phase 2/3 trial testing AZD1222 (ChAdOx1 nCoV-19) in healthy adults. Trial participant PBMC samples were collected at day 0 and day 28 after the second dose for TCRbeta chain sequencing. Study-level results and caveats: Participants were mostly white British, with more females than males. The authors suggested clonal diversity may have been underestimated. Conclusions about previously exposed vaccinees are limited because only six or seven AZD1222 recipients were SARS-CoV-2 seropositive at baseline. The whole spike protein was spanned by vaccine-associated CD4 TCRs, and dominant responses were seen in regions 160-218 and 743-854. In the small 56-69-year group, the increase in depth fell short of significance, most likely because of low power. No day 14 peak-response samples were available, so repertoires were characterized only after the peak T cell response. After two AZD1222 doses, spike-specific TCR breadth and depth were significantly higher than at day 0 and than in MenACWY recipients. Epitopes outside the regions mutated in the B.1.351 and B.1.1.7 variants were reportedly recognized by nearly half of the unique spike-specific TCRs.

Sample: peripheral blood, taken 28 days after the second AZD1222 dose. The source of this sequence is an adult who received the AZD1222 COVID-19 vaccine.

CDR3 protein: CASRQFLRDTQYF. The sequenced DNA is TGTGCCAGCAGGCAATTTTTAAGAGATACGCAGTATTTT. The sequence is built from TRBV2 and TRBJ2-3; there is no confident call for the D gene. CDR1 and CDR2, looked up from the germline V gene, are SNHLY and FYNNEI. Measured from the cysteine to the phenylalanine, the CDR3 is 13 residues long. Only the CDR3 portion is preserved as DNA: 39 bases, with reading frame beginning at the first base. V is reduced by 6 bases and J by 5 bases, leaving a spacing of 12 bases between them.